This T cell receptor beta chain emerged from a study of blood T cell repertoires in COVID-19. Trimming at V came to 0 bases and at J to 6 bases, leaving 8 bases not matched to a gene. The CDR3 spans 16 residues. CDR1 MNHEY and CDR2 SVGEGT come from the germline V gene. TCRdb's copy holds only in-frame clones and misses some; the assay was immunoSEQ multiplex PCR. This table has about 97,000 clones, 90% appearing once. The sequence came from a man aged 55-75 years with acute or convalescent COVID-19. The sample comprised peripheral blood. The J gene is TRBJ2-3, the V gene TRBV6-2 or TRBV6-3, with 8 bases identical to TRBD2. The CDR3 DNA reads TGTGCCAGCAGTTACTCGGAGCGGGGGACCTGGGATACGCAGTATTTT. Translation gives CASSYSERGTWDTQYF.